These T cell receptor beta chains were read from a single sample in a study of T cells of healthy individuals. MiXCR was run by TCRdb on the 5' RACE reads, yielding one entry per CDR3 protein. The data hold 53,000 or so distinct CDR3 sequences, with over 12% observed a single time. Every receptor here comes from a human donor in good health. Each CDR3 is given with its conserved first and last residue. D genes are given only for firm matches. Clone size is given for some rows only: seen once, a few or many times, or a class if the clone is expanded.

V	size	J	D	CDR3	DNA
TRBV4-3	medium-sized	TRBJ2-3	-	CASSQELWQNTDTQYF	TGCGCCAGCAGCCAAGAGCTCTGGCAGAACACAGATACGCAGTATTTT
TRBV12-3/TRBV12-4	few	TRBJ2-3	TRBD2	CASSPLAGVGDTQYF	TGTGCCAGCAGCCCACTAGCGGGAGTTGGGGATACGCAGTATTTT
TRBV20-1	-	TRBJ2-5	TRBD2	CSSYPGGETQYF	TGCAGTTCCTACCCGGGGGGAGAGACCCAGTACTTC
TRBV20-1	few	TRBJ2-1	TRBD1	CSAKGQGNEQFF	TGCAGTGCTAAGGGACAGGGAAATGAGCAGTTCTTC
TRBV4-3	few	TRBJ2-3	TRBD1	CASSQSGTGRTDTQYF	TGCGCCAGCAGCCAATCCGGGACAGGCCGCACAGATACGCAGTATTTT
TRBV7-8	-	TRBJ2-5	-	CASSLVVETQYF	TGTGCCAGCAGCTTAGTAGTAGAGACCCAGTACTTC
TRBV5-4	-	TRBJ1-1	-	CASSLLRQGNTEAFF	TGTGCCAGCAGCTTGTTACGGCAGGGGAACACTGAAGCTTTCTTT
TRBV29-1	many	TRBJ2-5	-	CSVGQETQYF	TGCAGCGTCGGACAAGAGACCCAGTACTTC
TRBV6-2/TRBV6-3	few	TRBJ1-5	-	CASSYTGNQPQHF	TGTGCCAGCAGTTACACAGGGAATCAGCCCCAGCATTTT
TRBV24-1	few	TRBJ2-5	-	CATSDGAQETQYF	TGTGCCACCAGTGATGGGGCGCAGGAGACCCAGTACTTC
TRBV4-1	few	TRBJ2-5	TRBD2	CASSQDAGGIETQYF	TGCGCCAGCAGCCAAGACGCGGGAGGGATAGAGACCCAGTACTTC
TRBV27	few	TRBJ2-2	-	CATNRGDTGELFF	TGTGCCACAAATAGGGGCGACACCGGGGAGCTGTTTTTT
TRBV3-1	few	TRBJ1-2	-	CASSQQENYGYTF	TGTGCCAGCAGTCAACAGGAGAACTATGGCTACACCTTC
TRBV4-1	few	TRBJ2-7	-	CASSQGAGIYEQYF	TGCGCCAGCAGCCAAGGTGCAGGGATCTACGAGCAGTACTTC
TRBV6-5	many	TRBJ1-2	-	CASSSRGDPRTYGYTF	TGTGCCAGCAGTTCGCGCGGAGACCCCAGAACGTATGGCTACACCTTC
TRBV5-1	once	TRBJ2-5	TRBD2	CASSLESGGSQETQYF	TGCGCCAGCAGCTTGGAGAGCGGGGGGAGCCAAGAGACCCAGTACTTC
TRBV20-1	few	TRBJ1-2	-	CSGTKTGPLYGYTF	TGCAGTGGAACCAAAACAGGGCCCCTCTATGGCTACACCTTC
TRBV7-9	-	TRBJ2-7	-	CASSLPGTIYEQYF	TGTGCCAGCAGCTTACCCGGGACAATATACGAGCAGTACTTC
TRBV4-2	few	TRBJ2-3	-	CASSQVGPFPSTDTQYF	TGTGCCAGCAGCCAAGTCGGGCCCTTCCCTAGCACAGATACGCAGTATTTT
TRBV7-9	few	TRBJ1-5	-	CASGVSNQPQHF	TGTGCCAGCGGGGTCAGCAATCAGCCCCAGCATTTT
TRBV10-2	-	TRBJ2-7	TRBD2	CASRTSGIYEQYF	TGCGCCAGCAGGACTAGCGGGATATACGAGCAGTACTTC
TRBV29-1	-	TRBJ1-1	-	CSVEQREAFF	TGCAGCGTTGAACAGCGCGAAGCTTTCTTT
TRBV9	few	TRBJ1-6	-	CASSPQATGTLHF	TGTGCCAGCAGCCCACAGGCTACTGGGACCCTCCACTTT
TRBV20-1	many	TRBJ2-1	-	CSASGFEQFF	TGCAGTGCTAGCGGGTTTGAGCAGTTCTTC
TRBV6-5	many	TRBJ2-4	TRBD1	CASSYRQGGNIQYF	TGTGCCAGCAGTTACAGACAGGGGGGAAACATTCAGTACTTC
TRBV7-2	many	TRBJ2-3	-	CASSLVFKAVTQYF	TGTGCCAGCAGCTTAGTCTTCAAGGCGGTTACGCAGTATTTT
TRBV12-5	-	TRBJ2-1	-	CASGLVPSNEQFF	TGTGCTAGTGGTTTGGTACCCAGCAATGAGCAGTTCTTC
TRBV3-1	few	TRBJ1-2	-	CASSPRGTAGGYTF	TGTGCCAGCAGCCCCCGCGGGACCGCTGGCGGCTACACCTTC
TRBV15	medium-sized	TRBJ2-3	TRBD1	CATSLRDRGPTDTQYF	TGTGCCACCAGCCTACGAGACAGGGGTCCCACAGATACGCAGTATTTT
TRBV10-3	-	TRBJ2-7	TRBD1	CAIKDRGSSYEQYF	TGTGCCATCAAGGACAGGGGGAGCTCCTACGAGCAGTACTTC
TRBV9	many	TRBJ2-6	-	CASSVGRASGANVLTF	TGTGCCAGCAGCGTAGGTAGGGCCTCTGGGGCCAACGTCCTGACTTTC